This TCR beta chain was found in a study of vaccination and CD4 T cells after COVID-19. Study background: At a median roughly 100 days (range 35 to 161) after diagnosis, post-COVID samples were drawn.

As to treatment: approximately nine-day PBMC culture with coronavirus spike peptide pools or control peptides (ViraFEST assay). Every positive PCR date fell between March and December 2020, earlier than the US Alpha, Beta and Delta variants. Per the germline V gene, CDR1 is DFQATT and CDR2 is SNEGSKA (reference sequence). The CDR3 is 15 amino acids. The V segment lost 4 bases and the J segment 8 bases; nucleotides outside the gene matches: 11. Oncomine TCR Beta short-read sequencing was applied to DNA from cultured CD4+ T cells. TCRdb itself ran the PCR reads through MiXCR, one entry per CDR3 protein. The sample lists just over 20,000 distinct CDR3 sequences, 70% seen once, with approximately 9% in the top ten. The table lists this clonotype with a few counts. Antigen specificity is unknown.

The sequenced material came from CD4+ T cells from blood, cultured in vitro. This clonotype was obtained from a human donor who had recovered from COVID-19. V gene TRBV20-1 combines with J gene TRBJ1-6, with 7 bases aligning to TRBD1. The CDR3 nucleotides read TGCAGTGCTACCCCAGCGACAGGGATCGATTCACCCCTCCACTTT. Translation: CSATPATGIDSPLHF.